The sequence of this T cell receptor beta chain was determined in a study of T cells in localized non-small cell lung cancer. Trimming shortened V by 4 bases and J by 0 bases, and 13 bases separated the two germline ends. Germline V gene lookup returns CDR1 MNHEY and CDR2 SVGAGI. The CDR3 sequence is 16 residues long. Generated by immunoSEQ multiplex PCR, the TCRdb table keeps only in-frame clones and is missing some. This table has around 30,000 clones, roughly 87% appearing once. Sequencing was performed on peripheral blood, taken before any cancer treatment. The TCR sequence derives from a male donor at least 60 years old with stage I lung adenocarcinoma. This rearrangement joins TRBV6-5 to TRBJ2-1, with D perhaps matching TRBD2 (5 bases). This CDR3 is CASSSGLAPSYNEQFF. The CDR3 DNA is TGTGCCAGCAGTTCCGGTCTAGCTCCCTCCTACAATGAGCAGTTCTTC.